The 10 T cell receptor beta chains presented below share a single source sample, sequenced in a study of blood T cell repertoires in COVID-19. Using immunoSEQ multiplex PCR, the repertoire was profiled, and TCRdb retains in-frame clones only, with some absent. This table holds around 100,000 clones, under 90% found once. The sequencing input was peripheral blood. These receptor sequences come from a human donor in a cohort sampled during active COVID-19.

The rearrangement joins TRBV18 to TRBJ1-2, with TRBD1 identical over 8 bases. The V gene end was trimmed by 3 bases and the J gene end by 4 bases; junction bases not matched to a gene: 4. This CDR3 is built from 14 residues. Germline-derived CDR1 and CDR2 are KGHSH and LQKENI. CDR3 region: CASSPADRGYGYTF. CDR3 nucleotide sequence: TGTGCCAGCTCACCTGCCGACAGGGGCTATGGCTACACCTTC.

The V gene is TRBV6-7, the J gene TRBJ1-4, with 9 bases lining up with TRBD1. TRBV6-7 is placed among ORFs of uncertain function. V lost 5 bases and J lost 8; bases outside the gene matches: 15. CDR3 length: 17 amino acids. This CDR3 reads CASSRPGDRVVCEKLFF. CDR3 nucleotide sequence: TGTGCCAGCAGTAGGCCTGGGGACAGGGTCGTTTGCGAAAAACTGTTTTTT.

The chain is built from TRBV2 and TRBJ1-5; possible D gene TRBD1, 6 bases. Trimming removed 5 bases at V and 4 bases at J, with 12 bases between. The germline V gene encodes CDR1 SNHLY and CDR2 FYNNEI. This CDR3 is 14 amino acids long. The CDR3 bases are TGTGCCAGCAGTTCCCGGGACATTAATCAGCCCCAGCATTTT. Its protein is CASSSRDINQPQHF.

This chain joins TRBV9 and TRBJ2-3; perhaps TRBD2 as D (6 bases). The V end lost 3 bases, the J end lost 2 bases, and 16 bases lay between the germline ends. CDR1 SGDLS and CDR2 YYNGEE come from the germline V gene. The CDR3 is 16 amino acids. CDR3 loop: CASSGLWRGNTDTQYF. CDR3 DNA sequence: TGTGCCAGCAGCGGTCTTTGGCGGGGCAACACAGATACGCAGTATTTT.

This chain connects TRBV6-2 or TRBV6-3 to TRBJ2-7, with 12 positions matching TRBD2. The CDR3 has 14 residues. The germline CDR1 and CDR2 sequences are MNHEY and SVGEGT. Losses at the gene ends were 4 bases for V and 2 bases for J; bases not matched to a gene: 0. The DNA for the CDR3 is TGTGCCAGCAGTTGGACTAGCGGGACCTACGAGCAGTACTTC. This sequence encodes CASSWTSGTYEQYF.

The rearrangement links TRBV5-6 to TRBJ1-1; TRBD1 matches at 8 bases. The CDR3 is made up of 15 amino acids. Germline V gene data show CDR1 as SGHDT and CDR2 as YYEEEE. V lost 1 base, J lost 1 base, and 3 bases stayed unmatched. The CDR3 DNA follows: TGTGCCAGCAGCTTGCAAGACAGGGGGAACACTGAAGCTTTCTTT. Translation: CASSLQDRGNTEAFF.

This clone was picked up one time. The chain carries TRBV6-2 or TRBV6-3 and TRBJ2-3, with TRBD2 matching 7 bases. The CDR3 is 15 amino acids. Germline V lookup: CDR1 MNHEY, CDR2 SVGEGT. Germline trimming cut 6 bases from V and 2 bases from J; bases unmatched to any gene: 8. The CDR3 nucleotides read TGTGCCAGCAGCAAATGGGGGGGGGACACAGATACGCAGTATTTT. Protein product: CASSKWGGDTDTQYF.

In its sample, this clone was seen a few times. The chain couples TRBV11-2 to TRBJ2-1; 8 positions match TRBD2. Trimming removed 4 bases from V and 7 bases from J; junction bases left unmatched: 9. The germline V gene encodes CDR1 SGHAT and CDR2 FQNNGV. This CDR3 spans 15 amino acids. CDR3 protein: CASSSGGEGWNEQFF. The DNA of the CDR3 is TGTGCCAGCAGCTCGGGGGGGGAGGGCTGGAATGAGCAGTTCTTC.

The chain joins TRBV4-3 to TRBJ2-1; 8 bases map to TRBD1. The ends lost 4 bases at V and 6 bases at J; junction bases unmatched: 20. The CDR3 consists of 19 residues. The V gene's germline CDR1 is LGHNA and CDR2 YSLEER. CDR3: CASSLSEGFVDRVSNEQFF. CDR3 bases: TGCGCCAGCAGCCTAAGTGAGGGTTTTGTGGACAGGGTAAGCAATGAGCAGTTCTTC.

The chain couples TRBV7-9 to TRBJ2-7; D unclear. The V gene lost 1 base and the J gene lost 6 bases, with 10 bases spanning the gap. Germline CDR1 SEHNR, CDR2 FQNEAQ (reference sequence). This CDR3 is built from 13 residues. The CDR3 reads CASSLEVRGEQYF. The CDR3 DNA reads as TGTGCCAGCAGCTTAGAGGTCCGCGGCGAGCAGTACTTC.